These 26 T cell receptor beta chains were sequenced from one sample in a study of cytomegalovirus exposure and HLA in healthy donors. Amplification used 60 Vbeta primers and 13 Jbeta primers. Measured with immunoSEQ multiplex PCR; TCRdb has only the in-frame clones, and not every one. The table has some 180,000 clones, 84% seen once. Sample: PBMCs. The receptors shown here come from a girl aged 2-10 years in good health and CMV-seropositive.

This clone was recorded a few times. The chain has TRBV5-1 and TRBJ2-1; 7 nucleotides line up with TRBD2. The CDR3 runs to 11 residues. In germline, CDR1 is SGHRS, CDR2 YFSETQ. V lost 5 bases and J lost 8; bases outside the gene matches: 1. The CDR3 protein is CASRREDEQFF. CDR3 bases: TGCGCCAGCAGACGGGAGGATGAGCAGTTCTTC.

This clone was found a few times. The junction shows a germline mismatch at one end, possibly a read error. This CDR3 is CASSDGHPIGRTKGLF. DNA of the CDR3: TGTGCCAGCAGTGATGGACACCCGATCGGAAGGACTAAGGGACTATTT. V usage is TRBV6-1 and J usage is TRBJ1-1; perhaps TRBD1 as D (5 bases). Germline CDR1 MNHNS, CDR2 SASEGT. There are 16 residues in the CDR3.

This clone has ten or more counts. The J gene is TRBJ1-2, the V gene TRBV6-1; no reliable D call. From germline, CDR1 is MNHNS and CDR2 SASEGT. The CDR3 has 14 amino acids. V was shortened by 0 bases and J by 4 bases, with 9 bases between the two germline ends. The CDR3 nucleotides are TGTGCCAGCAGTGAAGCGAGGACTCTCTATGGCTACACCTTC. Its translation: CASSEARTLYGYTF.

V and J are TRBV28 and TRBJ2-3; D perhaps matches TRBD2 (6 bases). Germline V lookup: CDR1 MDHEN, CDR2 SYDVKM. V dropped 3 bases and J dropped 2 bases, with 21 bases sitting between them. The CDR3 covers 18 residues. The CDR3 sequence is CASSFISGGKWDTDTQYF. For the CDR3, the DNA is TGTGCCAGCAGTTTTATCTCTGGGGGGAAGTGGGACACAGATACGCAGTATTTT.

The table lists this clone with a count of one. This chain uses TRBV7-8 with TRBJ2-5; no reliable D call. The CDR3 has 15 residues. Germline CDR1 reads SGHVS; CDR2 reads FQNEAQ. Trimming left V 1 base short and J 5 bases short, with 14 bases between. CDR3 nucleotides: TGTGCCAGCAGCTTAGTTCGAGTAGCCGGGGAGACCCAGTACTTC. Translation: CASSLVRVAGETQYF.

V usage is TRBV4-1 and J usage is TRBJ1-1, with TRBD1 identical over 12 bases. The CDR3 loop spans 16 amino acids. Trimming removed 1 base from V and 7 bases from J; junction bases left unmatched: 7. Germline CDR1 and CDR2: MGHRA and YSYEKL. CDR3 nucleotides: TGCGCCAGCAGCCAAGCGGGGACAGGGGGCTTGAGTGAAGCTTTCTTT. Protein sequence: CASSQAGTGGLSEAFF.

The chain couples TRBV11-2 to TRBJ2-7, with D unclear. The V end lost 5 bases, the J end lost 1 base, and 15 bases lay between the germline ends. The CDR3 has 15 amino acids. The V gene's germline CDR1 is SGHAT and CDR2 FQNNGV. The CDR3: CASSPVRMWSYEQYF. The CDR3 DNA is TGTGCCAGCAGCCCAGTGCGGATGTGGTCCTACGAGCAGTACTTC.

The CDR3 sequence: CASSLASQSPLHF. CDR3 in DNA: TGTGCCAGCAGCTTGGCATCGCAGTCACCCCTCCACTTT. The chain couples TRBV5-8 to TRBJ1-6; no definite D call. With 0 bases removed from V and 10 bases from J, the gap between germline ends came to 8 bases. CDR1 SGHTS and CDR2 YDEGEE come from the germline V gene. This CDR3 has 13 amino acids.

The J gene is TRBJ1-1, the V gene TRBV19; maybe TRBD1 (5 bases). The CDR3 totals 15 residues. V shed 1 base and J shed 3 bases, with 12 bases lying between them. Germline loops: CDR1 LNHDA, CDR2 SQIVND (reference sequence). CDR3 amino acids: CASSIGGREDTEAFF. CDR3 DNA: TGTGCCAGTAGTATAGGGGGCAGGGAAGACACTGAAGCTTTCTTT.

The V and J genes are TRBV25-1 and TRBJ2-2; 8 bases line up with TRBD1. CDR3 size: 15 residues. V was pared by 5 bases and J by 1 base, with 3 bases of the junction left unmatched. Germline V lookup: CDR1 MGHDK, CDR2 SYGVNS. CDR3 amino acids: CASSLQGGNTGELFF. In nucleotides, the CDR3 is TGTGCCAGCAGTTTACAGGGGGGGAACACCGGGGAGCTGTTTTTT. The variable domain in full, with the rest retrieved from reference TRBV25-1 and TRBJ2-2, is EADIYQTPRYLVIGTGKKITLECSQTMGHDKMYWYQQDPGMELHLIHYSYGVNSTEKGDLSSESTVSRIRTEHFPLTLESARPSHTSQYLCASSLQGGNTGELFFGEGSRLTVL.

Only a few counts were recorded for this clone. This chain connects TRBV5-4 to TRBJ1-5; D call uncertain. The V end was cut by 0 bases, the J end by 0 bases, with 4 bases between. The CDR3 loop spans 14 amino acids. Germline V gene sequence: CDR1 SGHNT, CDR2 YYREEE (reference sequence). CDR3 sequence (DNA): TGTGCCAGCAGCTTGGCCTTTAGCAATCAGCCCCAGCATTTT. Protein sequence: CASSLAFSNQPQHF.

The chain couples TRBV5-1 to TRBJ1-1; 7 bases map to TRBD1. The germline CDR1 and CDR2 sequences are SGHRS and YFSETQ. The J segment lost 1 base and the V segment lost 3 bases, leaving 9 bases of the junction unmatched. CDR3 length equals 16 residues. CDR3 coding DNA: TGCGCCAGCAGCTGGAGGGGGCTAGGGGGGAACACTGAAGCTTTCTTT. It specifies CASSWRGLGGNTEAFF.

The gene calls are TRBV11-2 and TRBJ1-5; TRBD1 aligns across 7 bases. The ends lost 6 bases at V and 3 bases at J; junction bases unmatched: 8. CDR1 and CDR2 from the germline V gene are SGHAT and FQNNGV. CDR3 length: 15 amino acids. CDR3 sequence (DNA): TGTGCCAGCAGACCCACAGGGGAGGCCAATCAGCCCCAGCATTTT. Its translation is CASRPTGEANQPQHF.

The chain employs TRBV15 and TRBJ2-7, with D maybe TRBD1 (6 bases). The CDR3 consists of 14 residues. V was clipped by 10 bases and J by 4 bases, with 20 bases between them. The V gene's germline CDR1 is LNHNV and CDR2 YYDKDF (reference sequence). The CDR3 coding sequence is TGTGCCAAGAGACCCGGACAGTACCTTTACGAGCAGTACTTC. Its protein product is CAKRPGQYLYEQYF.

The V and J genes are TRBV6-5 and TRBJ1-5; D is uncertain. The CDR3 totals 13 residues. The germline gives CDR1 MNHEY, CDR2 SVGAGI. With 11 bases removed from V and 0 bases from J, the gap between germline ends came to 11 bases. The CDR3, as DNA: TGTGCCGCACGCCGGGATAGCAATCAGCCCCAGCATTTT. Translated, it gives CAARRDSNQPQHF.

The table lists this clone with a few counts. The V and J genes are TRBV30 and TRBJ1-1, with 8 bases lining up with TRBD1. With V trimmed by 2 bases and J by 6 bases, 5 bases remained unmatched. The CDR3 length is 13 residues. The germline V gene has CDR1 GTSNPN and CDR2 SVGIG (reference sequence). Written as DNA, the CDR3 is TGTGCCTGGAGTAAGGACAGGGTACCTGAAGCTTTCTTT. This translates into CAWSKDRVPEAFF.

This chain uses TRBV6-4 with TRBJ2-1, with 8 bases lining up with TRBD2. Losses at the gene ends were 3 bases for V and 10 bases for J; bases not matched to a gene: 5. CDR1 and CDR2 (germline): MRHNA, SNTAGT. CDR3 length equals 13 residues. The CDR3 coding sequence is TGTGCCAGCAGTGAGGACCGGGGGGGGGAGCAGTTCTTC. This sequence encodes CASSEDRGGEQFF.

For this clone: Other DNA sequences from this sample encode an identical CDR3 as well. The V and J genes are TRBV4-2 and TRBJ2-7; D gene unclear. Trimming shortened V by 0 bases and J by 3 bases, and 12 bases separated the two germline ends. This CDR3 comprises 15 residues. Germline lookup yields CDR1 LGHNA and CDR2 YNFKEQ. This chain's CDR3 is CASSQDRHRIYEQYF. DNA of the CDR3: TGTGCCAGCAGCCAAGATCGGCACAGAATCTACGAGCAGTACTTC.

The rearrangement links TRBV28 to TRBJ2-6; tentatively, D is TRBD1 (6 bases). Germline V gene lookup returns CDR1 MDHEN and CDR2 SYDVKM. The CDR3 is 17 amino acids. V lost 6 bases and J 0 bases, leaving 15 bases between the germline ends. CDR3 residues: CASSIGQYSSGANVLTF. The CDR3 coding sequence is TGTGCCAGCAGCATAGGACAGTACTCCTCTGGGGCCAACGTCCTGACTTTC.

V is TRBV7-2 and J is TRBJ2-1; 12 nucleotides match TRBD1. The CDR3 loop spans 15 amino acids. The junction had 8 bases not matched to a gene; V was cut back by 5 bases and J by 9 bases. Germline V gene data show CDR1 as SGHTA and CDR2 as FQGNSA. CDR3 sequence reads: CASSAGGTGGREQFF. The CDR3 bases are TGTGCCAGCAGCGCAGGAGGGACAGGGGGCCGTGAGCAGTTCTTC.

This clone was seen once. V usage is TRBV5-4 and J usage is TRBJ2-2, with D tentatively TRBD1 (6 bases). V lost 1 base, J lost 0 bases, and 10 bases lay in between. Per germline, CDR1 SGHNT and CDR2 YYREEE (reference sequence). This CDR3 is built from 16 residues. In DNA form, the CDR3 reads TGTGCCAGCAGCTTGTCCGCAGGGGCGAACACCGGGGAGCTGTTTTTT. Translating gives CASSLSAGANTGELFF.

This chain links TRBV19 with TRBJ1-5; tentatively, D is TRBD1 (6 bases). The CDR3 runs 12 residues. Germline lookup yields CDR1 LNHDA and CDR2 SQIVND (reference sequence). Trimming removed 5 bases at V and 5 bases at J, with 7 bases between. Written as DNA, the CDR3 is TGTGCCAGTAGTTACAGGGATCAGCCCCAGCATTTT. It translates to CASSYRDQPQHF.

The rearrangement links TRBV10-3 to TRBJ2-7, with TRBD2 identical over 14 bases. Trimming cost V 8 bases and J 5 bases; bases outside gene matches: 5. Germline loops: CDR1 ENHRY, CDR2 SYGVKD. The CDR3 extends over 14 amino acids. The CDR3 sequence is CAISGLAGAHEQYF. For the CDR3, the DNA is TGTGCCATCTCGGGACTAGCGGGAGCCCACGAGCAGTACTTC.

V usage is TRBV11-3 and J usage is TRBJ2-1; TRBD2 aligns across 11 bases. The V segment lost 5 bases and the J segment 6 bases; nucleotides outside the gene matches: 9. This CDR3 region has 16 residues. Looked up from germline, CDR1 is SGHNT and CDR2 is YENEEA. CDR3 nucleotides: TGTGCCAGCAGCCTGTTACTAGCGGGAGTATCCAATGAGCAGTTCTTC. Protein sequence: CASSLLLAGVSNEQFF.

The V and J genes are TRBV27 and TRBJ1-1, with 8 bases that match TRBD1. The CDR3 extends over 13 amino acids. Germline-derived CDR1 and CDR2 are MNHEY and SMNVEV (reference sequence). Trimming cost V 6 bases and J 4 bases; bases outside gene matches: 4. The CDR3 DNA reads as TGTGCCAGCAGACGCACAGGGGGCACTGAAGCTTTCTTT. It codes for CASRRTGGTEAFF.

This chain connects TRBV5-1 to TRBJ2-7; TRBD1 is a possible D gene (6 bases). Germline lookup yields CDR1 SGHRS and CDR2 YFSETQ. This CDR3 has 14 amino acids. The V end was cut by 0 bases, the J end by 3 bases, with 10 bases between. The CDR3 DNA reads TGCGCCAGCAGCTTGGGTACAGGGAACTACGAGCAGTACTTC. Translated: CASSLGTGNYEQYF.